Each of the 2 T cell receptor beta chains below was sequenced from the same sample in a study of blood T cells in healthy people across ages. Using a J-beta primer mix together with a sample-barcoded 5' primer, a second PCR was run for about 6 to 12 cycles. TCRdb passed the 5' RACE reads through MiXCR, listing each CDR3 protein once. Counted here are about 800,000 distinct CDR3 sequences, roughly 64% occurring once; the ten biggest clones make up approximately 23%. Sequencing was performed on blood. These receptors came from a man aged 25 to 40 in good health.

The V call is TRBV18, the J call TRBJ2-7; D remains ambiguous. The length of the CDR3 is 15 residues. V dropped 3 bases and J dropped 6 bases, with 18 bases sitting between them. CDR1 and CDR2 from the germline V gene are KGHSH and LQKENI. As DNA, the CDR3 is TGTGCCAGCTCACCCCCACATTGGGATATTAGCGAGCAGTACTTC. Its translation is CASSPPHWDISEQYF. Based on the CDR3 plus reference TRBV18 and TRBJ2-7, the full variable domain is NAGVMQNPRHLVRRRGQEARLRCSPMKGHSHVYWYRQLPEEGLKFMVYLQKENIIDESGMPKERFSAEFPKEGPSILRIQQVVRGDSAAYFCASSPPHWDISEQYFGPGTRLTVT.

The chain recombines TRBV29-1 with TRBJ2-1; unclear D gene. The end of the DNA is better explained by TRBJ2-7, so the J call may be wrong. The germline CDR1 and CDR2 sequences are SQVTM and ANQGSEA. This CDR3 is 15 amino acids long. CDR3: CSVWGSERSYNEQYF. The DNA for the CDR3 is TGCAGCGTCTGGGGAAGCGAGCGCTCCTACAATGAGCAGTACTTC.